Below, 15 T cell receptor beta chains from the same sample are listed, as sequenced in a study of cytomegalovirus exposure and HLA in healthy donors. The assay was immunoSEQ multiplex PCR, and TCRdb's table has in-frame clones only and misses some. The sample has about 68,000 clones, approximately 96% seen once. The sequencing input was PBMCs. These receptors were obtained from a man aged 18 to 30 in good health and CMV-seronegative.

The gene calls are TRBV13 and TRBJ2-1, with 8 bases matching TRBD2. The CDR3 totals 14 residues. CDR1 is PRHDT, CDR2 FYEKMQ, per germline (reference sequence). Trimming removed 6 bases from V and 9 bases from J; junction bases left unmatched: 10. As DNA, the CDR3 is TGTGCCAGCAGGCTTTTAGCGGGATTTTCTGAGCAGTTCTTC. It codes for CASRLLAGFSEQFF.

The V gene is TRBV2, the J gene TRBJ1-1, with D unclear. The germline V and J ends were trimmed by 6 bases and 6 bases, with 14 bases remaining between them. Germline V gene data show CDR1 as SNHLY and CDR2 as FYNNEI. The CDR3 is 13 residues long. The CDR3 loop is CASRGTTGAEAFF. The CDR3 DNA reads as TGTGCCAGCAGAGGCACCACCGGGGCTGAAGCTTTCTTT.

Only one count was recorded for this clone. This chain joins TRBV11-2 and TRBJ2-2; 9 nucleotides line up with TRBD1. The CDR3 totals 14 residues. CDR1 and CDR2 from the germline V gene are SGHAT and FQNNGV. With 4 bases clipped from V and 7 bases from J, the junction kept 4 bases outside the gene matches. CDR3 in amino acids: CASSYTGGGGELFF. CDR3 sequence (DNA): TGTGCCAGCAGCTATACAGGGGGCGGCGGGGAGCTGTTTTTT.

The chain is built from TRBV4-1 and TRBJ1-5; 9 nucleotides agree with TRBD1. Losses at the gene ends were 2 bases for V and 5 bases for J; bases not matched to a gene: 7. Germline CDR1 is MGHRA and CDR2 is YSYEKL. The CDR3 is 16 amino acids. CDR3 amino acids: CASSQHTGGLDQPQHF. CDR3 bases: TGCGCCAGCAGCCAACATACAGGGGGCCTGGATCAGCCCCAGCATTTT.

V and J are TRBV6-5 and TRBJ1-2, with 8 nucleotides matching TRBD1. Losses at the gene ends were 5 bases for V and 4 bases for J; bases not matched to a gene: 9. This CDR3 comprises 15 residues. Germline V gene data show CDR1 as MNHEY and CDR2 as SVGAGI. The CDR3 reads CASSDLDRDPYGYTF. CDR3 in DNA: TGTGCCAGCAGTGACTTGGACAGGGACCCCTATGGCTACACCTTC.

This chain uses TRBV19 with TRBJ1-1; no reliable D call. V lost 0 bases and J lost 0, with 8 bases in between. The CDR3 has 15 amino acids. Germline CDR1 reads LNHDA; CDR2 reads SQIVND (reference sequence). CDR3 DNA sequence: TGTGCCAGTAGTATAGAGGGAGGGATGAACACTGAAGCTTTCTTT. The encoded protein is CASSIEGGMNTEAFF.

The chain joins TRBV29-1 to TRBJ1-2; D remains ambiguous. CDR3 length equals 13 residues. Looked up from germline, CDR1 is SQVTM and CDR2 is ANQGSEA. V gave up 6 bases and J gave up 4 bases, with 15 bases separating them. CDR3: CSVTLGDPYGYTF. CDR3 nucleotides: TGCAGCGTGACCCTGGGCGACCCCTATGGCTACACCTTC. The variable domain in full, with the rest retrieved from reference TRBV29-1 and TRBJ1-2, is SAVISQKPSRDICQRGTSLTIQCQVDSQVTMMFWYRQQPGQSLTLIATANQGSEATYESGFVIDKFPISRPNLTFSTLTVSNMSPEDSSIYLCSVTLGDPYGYTFGSGTRLTVV.

Here the CDR3 DNA reads TGTGCCAGCAGCTTTAACAGGTTGAACACTGAAGCTTTCTTT. Encoded protein: CASSFNRLNTEAFF. V usage is TRBV7-9 and J usage is TRBJ1-1, with a weak D call TRBD1 (5 bases). Trimming stripped 3 bases from V and 0 bases from J, with 8 bases between. The CDR3 runs to 14 residues. Germline values: CDR1 SEHNR, CDR2 FQNEAQ (reference sequence).

The chain carries TRBV28 and TRBJ2-1, with TRBD1 matching 9 bases. The V and J ends lost 3 bases and 5 bases, in that order; junction bases with no gene match: 5. The V gene's germline CDR1 is MDHEN and CDR2 SYDVKM. CDR3 length: 15 amino acids. This CDR3 is CASSLVQGAHNEQFF. The DNA of the CDR3 is TGTGCCAGCAGTTTGGTACAGGGGGCCCACAATGAGCAGTTCTTC.

This chain joins TRBV10-3 and TRBJ1-1; D perhaps matches TRBD1 (6 bases). Trimming removed 6 bases from V and 2 bases from J, with 19 bases in between. From germline, CDR1 is ENHRY and CDR2 SYGVKD. The length of the CDR3 is 16 residues. CDR3 in amino acids: CAIRSRTGFFNTEAFF. The DNA of the CDR3 is TGTGCCATCAGGTCCAGAACAGGGTTTTTCAACACTGAAGCTTTCTTT.

The rearrangement links TRBV4-1 to TRBJ1-1; tentatively, D is TRBD1 (6 bases). Germline loops: CDR1 MGHRA, CDR2 YSYEKL. V shed 4 bases and J shed 3 bases, with 21 bases lying between them. The CDR3 covers 17 residues. CDR3 region: CASSRGGGRARYTEAFF. The DNA of the CDR3 is TGCGCCAGCAGCCGAGGGGGTGGTAGGGCGCGGTACACTGAAGCTTTCTTT.

The chain links TRBV28 to TRBJ2-1; TRBD1 aligns across 7 bases. V lost 5 bases to trimming and J lost 0 bases; unmatched junction nucleotides: 7. The CDR3 extends over 16 amino acids. In germline, CDR1 is MDHEN, CDR2 SYDVKM. This chain's CDR3 is CASSRLNRGSYNEQFF. CDR3 DNA sequence: TGTGCCAGCAGTCGCCTTAACAGGGGCTCCTACAATGAGCAGTTCTTC.

The J gene is TRBJ1-5, the V gene TRBV4-2; no firm D call. Germline CDR1 reads LGHNA; CDR2 reads YNFKEQ. The CDR3 is 12 residues long. V was cut by 2 bases and J by 4 bases, with 3 bases left in between. Here the CDR3 DNA reads TGTGCCAGCAGCCAACTAAATCAGCCCCAGCATTTT. Its protein product is CASSQLNQPQHF.

This clone has just a few counts. The chain uses TRBV7-9 and TRBJ1-1; unclear D gene. Trimming left V 2 bases short and J 8 bases short, with 6 bases between. The germline V gene encodes CDR1 SEHNR and CDR2 FQNEAQ (reference sequence). This CDR3 is 11 amino acids long. This CDR3 is CASSLWREAFF. As DNA, the CDR3 is TGTGCCAGCAGCTTATGGCGGGAAGCTTTCTTT.

The V call is TRBV4-1, the J call TRBJ1-3, with 7 nucleotides matching TRBD1. This CDR3 spans 15 amino acids. The trim removed 1 base at V and 7 bases at J, leaving 7 bases unmatched. Germline V gene data show CDR1 as MGHRA and CDR2 as YSYEKL. This chain's CDR3 is CASSQGPARGNTIYF. CDR3 nucleotides: TGCGCCAGCAGCCAAGGGCCGGCCAGGGGGAACACCATATATTTT.